This T cell receptor (beta chain) was sequenced for a study of blood T cells in healthy people across ages. V was clipped by 7 bases and J by 7 bases, with 19 bases between them. Looked up from germline, CDR1 is DFQATT and CDR2 is SNEGSKA (reference sequence). There are 13 residues in the CDR3. This clonotype has at least ten counts. With a J-beta primer mix and a sample-barcoded 5' primer, a second PCR ran about 7 to 12 cycles. TCRdb itself ran the 5' RACE reads through MiXCR, one entry per CDR3 protein. The sample has around 650,000 distinct CDR3 sequences, about 30% seen once. This TCR was sampled from an elderly woman in good health. Sequencing was done on a sample of blood. This chain links TRBV20-1 with TRBJ1-2, with D possibly TRBD1 on 6 matching bases. CDR3 in amino acids: CSVKQGGLGGYTF. The CDR3 bases are TGCAGTGTCAAACAGGGCGGTCTTGGTGGCTACACCTTC.